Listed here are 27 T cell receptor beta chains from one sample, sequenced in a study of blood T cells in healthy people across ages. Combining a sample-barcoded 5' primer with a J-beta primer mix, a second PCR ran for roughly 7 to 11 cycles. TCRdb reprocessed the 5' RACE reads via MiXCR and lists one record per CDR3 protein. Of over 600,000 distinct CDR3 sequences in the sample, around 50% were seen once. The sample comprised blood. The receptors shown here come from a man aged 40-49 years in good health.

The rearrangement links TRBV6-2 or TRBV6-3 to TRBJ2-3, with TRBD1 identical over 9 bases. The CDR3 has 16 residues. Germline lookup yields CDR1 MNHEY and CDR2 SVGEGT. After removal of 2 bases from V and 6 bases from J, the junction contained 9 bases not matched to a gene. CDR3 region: CASSYTGTGKQDTQYF. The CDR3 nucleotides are TGTGCCAGCAGTTACACCGGGACAGGGAAGCAGGATACGCAGTATTTT.

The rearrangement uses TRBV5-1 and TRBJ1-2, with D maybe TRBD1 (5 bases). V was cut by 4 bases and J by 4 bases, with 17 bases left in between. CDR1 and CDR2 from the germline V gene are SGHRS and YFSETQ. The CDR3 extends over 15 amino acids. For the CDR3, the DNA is TGCGCCAGCAGCACTGGGGCACCAGCCTCCTATGGCTACACCTTC. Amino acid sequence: CASSTGAPASYGYTF.

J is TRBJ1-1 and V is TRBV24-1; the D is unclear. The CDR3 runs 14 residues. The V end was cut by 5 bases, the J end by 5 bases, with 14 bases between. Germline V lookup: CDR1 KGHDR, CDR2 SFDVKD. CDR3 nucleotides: TGTGCCACCAGTGGACGGGGAAGAGGGACTGAAGCTTTCTTT. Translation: CATSGRGRGTEAFF.

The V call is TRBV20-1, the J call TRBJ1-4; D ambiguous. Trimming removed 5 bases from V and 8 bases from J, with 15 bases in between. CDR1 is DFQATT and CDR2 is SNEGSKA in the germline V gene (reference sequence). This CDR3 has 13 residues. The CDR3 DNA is TGCAGTGCTCCCCTAGGGATTGGAGAAAAACTGTTTTTT. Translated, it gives CSAPLGIGEKLFF.

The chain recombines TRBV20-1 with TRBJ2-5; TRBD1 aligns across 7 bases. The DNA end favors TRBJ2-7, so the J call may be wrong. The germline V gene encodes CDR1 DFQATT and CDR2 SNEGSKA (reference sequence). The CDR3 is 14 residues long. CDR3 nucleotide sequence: TGCAGTGCTAGTTCGACAGGGTTATCCTACGAGCAGTACTTC. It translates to CSASSTGLSYEQYF.

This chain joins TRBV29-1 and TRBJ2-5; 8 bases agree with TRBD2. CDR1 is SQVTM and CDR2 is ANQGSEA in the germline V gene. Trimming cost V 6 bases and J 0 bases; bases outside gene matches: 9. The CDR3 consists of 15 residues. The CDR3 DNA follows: TGCAGCGTCGGGGGTAGCGGGATATACCAAGAGACCCAGTACTTC. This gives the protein CSVGGSGIYQETQYF.

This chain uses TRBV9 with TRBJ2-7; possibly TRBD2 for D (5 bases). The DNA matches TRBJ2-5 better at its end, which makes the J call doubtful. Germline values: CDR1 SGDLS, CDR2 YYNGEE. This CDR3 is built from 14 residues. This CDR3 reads CASSVAEGQETQYF. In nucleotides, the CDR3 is TGTGCCAGCAGCGTAGCTGAGGGTCAGGAGACCCAGTACTTC.

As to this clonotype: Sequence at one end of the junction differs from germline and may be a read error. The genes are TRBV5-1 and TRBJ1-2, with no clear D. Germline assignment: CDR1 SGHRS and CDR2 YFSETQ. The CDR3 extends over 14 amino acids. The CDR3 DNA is TGCCCCAGCAGCTTGGATGAAATCAACTATGGCTACACCTTC. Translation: CPSSLDEINYGYTF.

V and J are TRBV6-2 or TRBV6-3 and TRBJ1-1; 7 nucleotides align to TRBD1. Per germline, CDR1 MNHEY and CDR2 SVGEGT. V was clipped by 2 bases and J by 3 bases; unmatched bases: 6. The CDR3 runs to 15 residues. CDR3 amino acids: CASSYGHRGDTEAFF. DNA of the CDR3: TGTGCCAGCAGTTACGGCCACAGGGGTGACACTGAAGCTTTCTTT.

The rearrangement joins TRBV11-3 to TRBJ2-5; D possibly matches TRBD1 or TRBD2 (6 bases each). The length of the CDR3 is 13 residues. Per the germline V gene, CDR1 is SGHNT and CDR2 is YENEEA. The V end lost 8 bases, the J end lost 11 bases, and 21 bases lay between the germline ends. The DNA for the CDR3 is TGTGCCAGCGGCAGATGGGGGGCAGGGGAGCAGTACTTC. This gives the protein CASGRWGAGEQYF. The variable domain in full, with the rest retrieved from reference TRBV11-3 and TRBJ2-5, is EAGVVQSPRYKIIEKKQPVAFWCNPISGHNTLYWYLQNLGQGPELLIRYENEEAVDDSQLPKDRFSAERLKGVDSTLKIQPAELGDSAVYLCASGRWGAGEQYFGPGTRLLVL.

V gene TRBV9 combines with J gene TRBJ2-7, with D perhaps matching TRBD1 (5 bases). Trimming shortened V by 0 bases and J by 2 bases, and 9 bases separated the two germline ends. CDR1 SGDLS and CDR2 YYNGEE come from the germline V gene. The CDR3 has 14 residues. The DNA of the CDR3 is TGTGCCAGCAGCGTAGATGGGGCCCCCTACGAGCAGTACTTC. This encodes CASSVDGAPYEQYF. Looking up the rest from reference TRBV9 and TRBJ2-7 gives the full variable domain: DSGVTQTPKHLITATGQRVTLRCSPRSGDLSVYWYQQSLDQGLQFLIQYYNGEERAKGNILERFSAQQFPDLHSELNLSSLELGDSALYFCASSVDGAPYEQYFGPGTRLTVT.

CDR3 sequence: CASSPRQGETRYGYTF. CDR3 bases: TGTGCCAGCAGCCCTCGTCAAGGAGAAACTCGCTATGGCTACACCTTC. This chain connects TRBV3-1 to TRBJ1-2; D uncertain. V was trimmed by 4 bases and J by 4 bases, leaving 19 bases between them. CDR3 length: 16 amino acids. Germline V lookup: CDR1 LGHDT, CDR2 YNNKEL (reference sequence).

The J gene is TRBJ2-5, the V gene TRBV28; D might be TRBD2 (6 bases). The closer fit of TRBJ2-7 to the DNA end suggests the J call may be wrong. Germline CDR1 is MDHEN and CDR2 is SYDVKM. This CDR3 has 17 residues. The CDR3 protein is CASSLVDGWREAYEQYF. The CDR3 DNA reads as TGTGCCAGCAGTTTAGTGGACGGGTGGAGGGAAGCCTACGAGCAGTACTTC.

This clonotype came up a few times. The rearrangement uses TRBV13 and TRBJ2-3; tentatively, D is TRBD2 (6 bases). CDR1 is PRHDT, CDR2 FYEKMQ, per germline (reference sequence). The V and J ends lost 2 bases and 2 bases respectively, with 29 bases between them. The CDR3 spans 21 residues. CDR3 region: CASSLPSAWFAGTFDTDTQYF. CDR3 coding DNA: TGTGCCAGCAGCTTACCGTCGGCCTGGTTTGCGGGGACTTTTGACACAGATACGCAGTATTTT.

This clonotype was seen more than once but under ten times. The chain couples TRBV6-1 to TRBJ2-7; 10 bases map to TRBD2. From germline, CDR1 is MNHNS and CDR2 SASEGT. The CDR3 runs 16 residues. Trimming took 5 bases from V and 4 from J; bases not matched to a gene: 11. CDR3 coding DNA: TGTGCCAGCAGTCCCCGGCCAGCGGGAGGGCCGTACGAGCAGTACTTC. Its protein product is CASSPRPAGGPYEQYF.

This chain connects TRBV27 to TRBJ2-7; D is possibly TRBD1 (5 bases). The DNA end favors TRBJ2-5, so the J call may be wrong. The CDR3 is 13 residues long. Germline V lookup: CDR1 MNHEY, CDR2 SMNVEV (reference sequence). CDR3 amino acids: CASSEQGLKTQYF. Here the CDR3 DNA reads TGTGCCAGCAGTGAGCAGGGTCTAAAGACCCAGTACTTC.

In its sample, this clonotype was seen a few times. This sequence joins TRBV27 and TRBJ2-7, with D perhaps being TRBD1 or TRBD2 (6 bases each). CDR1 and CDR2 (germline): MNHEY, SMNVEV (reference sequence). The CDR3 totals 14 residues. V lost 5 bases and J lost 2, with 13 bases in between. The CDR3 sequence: CASSQRGRPYEQYF. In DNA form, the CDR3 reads TGTGCCAGCAGTCAACGGGGGCGCCCCTACGAGCAGTACTTC.

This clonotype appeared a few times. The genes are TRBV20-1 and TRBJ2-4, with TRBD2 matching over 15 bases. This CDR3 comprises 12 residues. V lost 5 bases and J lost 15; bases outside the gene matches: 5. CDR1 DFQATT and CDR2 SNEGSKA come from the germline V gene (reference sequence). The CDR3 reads CSAGTSGRPRYF. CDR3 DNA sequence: TGCAGTGCTGGGACTAGCGGGAGGCCCAGGTACTTC.

The CDR3 is CASSVGPSNEQFF. CDR3 bases: TGTGCCAGCAGCGTAGGGCCGTCCAATGAGCAGTTCTTC. V gene TRBV9 combines with J gene TRBJ2-1; unclear D gene. The CDR3 is made up of 13 amino acids. Germline-derived CDR1 and CDR2 are SGDLS and YYNGEE. V lost 0 bases, J lost 6 bases, and 7 bases lay in between.

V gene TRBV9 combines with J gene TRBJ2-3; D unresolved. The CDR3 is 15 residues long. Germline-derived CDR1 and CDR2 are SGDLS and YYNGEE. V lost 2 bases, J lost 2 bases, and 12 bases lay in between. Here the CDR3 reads CASSVTPSSTDTQYF. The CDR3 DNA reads TGTGCCAGCAGCGTTACACCCAGCTCCACAGATACGCAGTATTTT.

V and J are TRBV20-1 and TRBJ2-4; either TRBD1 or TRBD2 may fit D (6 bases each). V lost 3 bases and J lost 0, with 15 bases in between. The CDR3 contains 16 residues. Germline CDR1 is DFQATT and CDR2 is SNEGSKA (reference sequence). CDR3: CSARRGRGLAKNIQYF. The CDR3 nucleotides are TGCAGTGCTAGGAGGGGCAGGGGACTAGCCAAAAACATTCAGTACTTC.

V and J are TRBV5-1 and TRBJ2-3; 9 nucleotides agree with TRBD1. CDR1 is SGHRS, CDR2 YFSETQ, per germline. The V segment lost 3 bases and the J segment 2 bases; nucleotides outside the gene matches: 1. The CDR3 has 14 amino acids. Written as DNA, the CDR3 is TGCGCCAGCAGCTGGACAGGGGCCACAGATACGCAGTATTTT. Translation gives CASSWTGATDTQYF.

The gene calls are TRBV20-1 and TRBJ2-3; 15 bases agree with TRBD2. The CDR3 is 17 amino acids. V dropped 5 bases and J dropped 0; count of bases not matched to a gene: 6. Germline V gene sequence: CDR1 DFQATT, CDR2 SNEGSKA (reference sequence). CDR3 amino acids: CSAGGGLAGGSTDTQYF. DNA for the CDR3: TGCAGTGCTGGGGGTGGACTAGCGGGGGGGAGCACAGATACGCAGTATTTT.

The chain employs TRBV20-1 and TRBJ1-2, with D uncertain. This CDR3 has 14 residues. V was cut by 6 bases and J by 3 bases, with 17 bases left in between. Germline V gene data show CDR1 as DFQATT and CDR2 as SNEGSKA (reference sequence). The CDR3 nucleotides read TGCAGTGCAATTCGCGGCAGGACTGACTATGGCTACACCTTC. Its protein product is CSAIRGRTDYGYTF.

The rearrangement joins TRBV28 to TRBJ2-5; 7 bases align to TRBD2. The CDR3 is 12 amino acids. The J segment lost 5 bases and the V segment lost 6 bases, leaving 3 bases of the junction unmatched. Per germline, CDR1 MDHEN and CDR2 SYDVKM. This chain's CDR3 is CASRRLAETQYF. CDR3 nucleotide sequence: TGTGCCAGCAGACGACTAGCTGAGACCCAGTACTTC. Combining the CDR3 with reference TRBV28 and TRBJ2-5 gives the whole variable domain DVKVTQSSRYLVKRTGEKVFLECVQDMDHENMFWYRQDPGLGLRLIYFSYDVKMKEKGDIPEGYSVSREKKERFSLILESASTNQTSMYLCASRRLAETQYFGPGTRLLVL.

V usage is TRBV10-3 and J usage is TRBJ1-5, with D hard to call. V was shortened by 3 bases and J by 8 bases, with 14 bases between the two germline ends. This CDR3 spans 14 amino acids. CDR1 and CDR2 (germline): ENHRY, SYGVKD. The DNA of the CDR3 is TGTGCCATCAGTGAACAGTTAACCGGAAAGCCCCAGCATTTT. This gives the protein CAISEQLTGKPQHF.

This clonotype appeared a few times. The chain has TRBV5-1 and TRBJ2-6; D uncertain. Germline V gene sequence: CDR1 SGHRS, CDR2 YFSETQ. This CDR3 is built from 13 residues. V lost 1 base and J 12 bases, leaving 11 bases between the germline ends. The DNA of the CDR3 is TGCGCCAGCAGCTTGAAGGTCTCCGGCGTCCTGACTTTC. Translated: CASSLKVSGVLTF.